This TCR beta chain appears in the sequencing data of a study of blood T cell repertoires in COVID-19. Turning to the study itself: Some COVID-19 samples were acute and others convalescent; all came from the United States, Italy and Spain. PBMCs, B-cell-depleted T cells, or T cells provided the cDNA or gDNA that made up the material.

V trimming: 4 bases; J trimming: 2 bases; junction bases outside the gene matches: 3. The CDR3 has 16 amino acids. Germline lookup yields CDR1 SGHDN and CDR2 FVKESK. Per the original methods: Amplified reference gene primers provided the basis for estimating nucleated cell counts. TCRdb's copy holds only in-frame clones and misses some; the assay was immunoSEQ multiplex PCR. For V, J and clone size, that table is used; D and trimming come from the DNA. The sample yields tens of thousands of clones, approximately 85% seen once. Sample: peripheral blood. The J gene is TRBJ2-2, the V gene TRBV14; 11 bases line up with TRBD2. The receptor comes from a human donor in a cohort sampled during active COVID-19. The CDR3 reads CASSLRLAGNTGELFF. DNA for the CDR3: TGTGCCAGCAGCCTGAGACTAGCGGGAAACACCGGGGAGCTGTTTTTT.